The T cell receptor beta chain described here comes from a study of cytomegalovirus exposure and HLA in healthy donors (TCRdb year 2017). For the wider study: According to an earlier analysis of several hundred of the donors, about 180 million T cells yielded over 100 million unique TCR beta sequences and 276 Gb of sequence data. An early release that covered several hundred HLA-typed donors contained approximately 300 gigabases of sequencing data and 75 million to 100 million unique TCR sequences. Among the roughly 400 genotyped donors, roughly 80% belonged to the genetic ancestry cluster associated with self-reported Caucasian donors. The study aimed to test whether signatures of past pathogen exposure could be identified by cataloging public T cell receptors. Using immunosequencing, the study profiled T cell repertoires from 500 to 800 subjects and related those repertoires to cytomegalovirus serostatus. A separate validation cohort of 100 to 150 different subjects was used in addition to the roughly 670-subject first cohort. The study combined high-throughput TCR immunosequencing, statistical association of individual TCRs with disease status, and machine learning to predict cytomegalovirus infection status. A later analysis re-analyzed previously published TCR beta repertoires from about 600 donors and added high-resolution HLA genotyping to study TCR occurrence patterns. Rather than drawing on any new phenotypic data, the later analysis identified candidate immune exposures from TCR beta sequences and the way those sequences occurred across donors. An earlier analysis of 587 of the donors used high-throughput TCR beta sequencing to judge whether each TCR beta V gene segment behaved as functional or pseudogenic. Donor age, sex, ethnicity and CMV serostatus were compiled alongside the repertoire data. In a later genetic analysis, genome-wide SNP genotypes for about 65% of the roughly 700 donors were used, and that subset was treated as a discovery cohort. Every discovery cohort repertoire had been produced on one sequencing platform. Class I and class II HLA loci were covered by the typing at four-digit resolution. The number of typed donors differed by locus: about 620-630 for A, B, C, DRB1 and DQB1; some 500 for DQA1; fewer than 610 for DPA1; and some 470 for DPB1. Four to six DR-DQ haplotypes were handled as single units for association and clustering, since linkage in the cohort was strong. Among some 400 genotyped donors of the cohort, an average of around 250,000 unique TCR beta nucleotide sequences was sequenced per donor, of which about 18% were non-productive. The paper as a whole reports these results and caveats: The 87-base-pair reads could not distinguish some IMGT-functional V segments, including TRBV6-2 and TRBV6-3, so those segments were excluded. According to a later analysis, parvovirus B19, influenza, CMV and Epstein-Barr virus appeared linked to several top co-occurrence clusters. A later analysis found that HLA-associated TCR beta chains were more clonally expanded and had lower generation probabilities than equally common non-associated chains. CMV serostatus was the only immune exposure information available for the cohort. A few of the identified cytomegalovirus-associated TCR beta chains were confirmed in vitro to be specific for cytomegalovirus antigens. The classifier was reported to diagnose cytomegalovirus status with high specificity and sensitivity in both the original cohort and the validation cohort. While some public TCRs were present in many individuals, most TCR sequences turned up only very rarely across donors. In this cohort, only TCR beta chains were sequenced, and detectable features were limited by the absence of alpha or paired-chain data. Correlated functional status among segregating V segments might be attributable to linkage disequilibrium, but an unknown experimental factor could not be ruled out. In a later analysis, 16,951 TCR beta sequences were associated with specific HLA alleles at a false discovery rate of 0.05. Most CMV-associated TCR beta chains appeared to be HLA-restricted in a later analysis, and the HLA associations seemed to be driven largely by CMV exposure. In an earlier analysis of approximately 600 of the donors, most TCR beta V segments were observed in productive rearrangements about 87% or about 30% of the time, broadly matching IMGT annotations. Because some donors lacked HLA typing at each locus, the association tests relied only on the typed subset. In the study, 164 TCR beta chains were listed as associated with cytomegalovirus. In a later analysis, the rate of TCR association differed among HLA loci, with DRB1 alleles having the most associated TCRs and HLA-C alleles having the fewest. A further reported finding was that TCR beta sequences accurately predicted the HLA-A and HLA-B alleles for most subjects in the first cohort. Presence/absence analyses assumed roughly uniform sequencing depth across donors, an assumption that may not hold. When HLA alleles, especially DR and DQ, strongly co-occurred, TCR associations were difficult to assign to individual alleles. An association between a missense DCLRE1C variant and V-gene and J-gene trimming of TCR beta chains was found in a later genetic analysis and replicated in an independent cohort. Because counts were too low, 15 to 20 rarely observed V segments, including chromosome 9 orphons, were excluded from the earlier analysis of 500 to 700 of the donors. A group of highly shared sequence variants was considered likely to be a technical artifact of the sequencing pipeline. It was suggested by the authors that the approach could potentially be generalized to other disease states and immunological phenotypes. In a later genetic analysis, fewer N-insertions in productive TCRs were reported among donors in an Asian-associated ancestry cluster than the roughly 700-donor mean.

The CDR3 has 14 amino acids, counting the end cysteine and phenylalanine. The kept DNA is CDR3 alone, 42 bases in frame from the first base. The germline V gene supplies CDR1 SGDLS and CDR2 YYNGEE. Deletion took 4 bases off V and 0 bases off J, with a span of 11 bases between the germline ends. Libraries came from the immunoSEQ multiplex PCR assay. For the multiplex PCR, a mixture combining 60 forward primers for TCR Vbeta segments and 13 reverse primers for TCR Jbeta segments was used. The CDR3 region of rearranged TCR beta genes was amplified from genomic DNA by a multiplex PCR assay. Amplified TCR beta libraries were sequenced as 87-base-pair reads on the Illumina HiSeq System. Turning to the authors' computational methods: A later analysis tallied roughly 78 million unique TCR beta chains across the roughly 610 repertoires, and approximately 11 million of those chains were shared by two or more donors. To remove PCR and sequencing errors, raw reads were error-corrected and collapsed into unique sequences using a nearest-neighbor algorithm that merged closely related sequences. V, D and J gene segments were assigned by aligning CDR3 sequences to IMGT reference sequences. Each retained sequence needed at least a six-nucleotide match to both a V gene segment and a J gene segment. A rearrangement counted as productive if the CDR3 had no stop codons and remained in frame with V and J, and every other rearrangement counted as non-productive. Following IMGT convention, CDR3 was defined as the stretch from the second conserved V-encoded cysteine up to the conserved J-encoded phenylalanine. Sequences without an unambiguous match to a single V gene segment were excluded from the earlier analysis of about 630 of the donors. An earlier analysis of fewer than 650 of the donors classified V segments as functional when productive rearrangements were above 56.7% and as segregating when the standard deviation between donors was above 5%. A statistical classification framework was built to diagnose cytomegalovirus status from the catalog of TCR beta chain sequences. In a later analysis, V and J genes were assigned by comparing TCR nucleotide sequences against IMGT/GENE-DB human TR gene sequences. In a later analysis, CDR3 sequences and most-parsimonious VDJ recombination scenarios were assigned using the TCRdist pipeline. In a later analysis, each TCR beta chain was defined by its CDR3 amino acid sequence together with its V-gene family, and reads without a unique V-gene family were excluded. To address suspected cross-contamination and a sequencing artifact, a later analysis removed around 600 highly shared, low-generation-probability nucleotide sequences. For each public chain, a later analysis derived a clonal expansion index from normalized ranks of inferred template counts within each repertoire. A later analysis computed generation probabilities with a VDJ recombination model fitted to out-of-frame rearrangements, and checked the results against IGoR. Hypergeometric tests were used in a later analysis to score TCR-TCR, TCR-HLA and TCR-CMV co-occurrence, with a repertoire-size bias correction applied to the TCR pairs. In a later analysis, false discovery rates were estimated by permuting HLA or CMV assignments 20 times. A later analysis grouped co-occurring TCRs with DBSCAN, adding TCRdist sequence similarity when clustering within HLA-allele-positive subsets. For co-occurrence clustering, repertoires with fewer than 30,000 or more than 120,000 public chains were excluded, along with roughly 5 repertoires with anomalous nucleotide sharing. The table was pulled from immuneACCESS by TCRdb, which kept in-frame rearrangements only. Such tables lose some clones; where checked, under half of the loss comes from unresolved V genes, and the rest has no known cause. V and J calls and clone size are given by that table; D and trimming were obtained from the DNA. The sample has more than 110,000 clones on record, 70% to 80% of them singletons. The ten largest clones add up to about 2% of the sample.

As for this clone: Which antigen it targets is not known. No per-base quality is available; no much larger clone lies one base away.

The cohort consisted of some 670 healthy bone marrow donors. All cohort members were sampled while nominally healthy, although unrecorded immune exposures were likely present. The donor was CMV seropositive and belonged to the group of over 250 seropositive cohort members. A peripheral blood sample was collected from each donor, and TCR beta sequencing was performed on peripheral blood mononuclear cells. Genomic DNA extraction from the blood cell samples was performed with the Qiagen DNeasy Blood Extraction Kit. The receptor's source is a woman aged 55-70 years in good health and CMV-seropositive. The source material was PBMCs. The V and J segments used are TRBV9 and TRBJ2-7, with the D gene too uncertain to name. Here is the DNA: TGTGCCAGCAGCCCGGCAGGCGTCTCCTACGAGCAGTACTTC. Translation gives CASSPAGVSYEQYF.